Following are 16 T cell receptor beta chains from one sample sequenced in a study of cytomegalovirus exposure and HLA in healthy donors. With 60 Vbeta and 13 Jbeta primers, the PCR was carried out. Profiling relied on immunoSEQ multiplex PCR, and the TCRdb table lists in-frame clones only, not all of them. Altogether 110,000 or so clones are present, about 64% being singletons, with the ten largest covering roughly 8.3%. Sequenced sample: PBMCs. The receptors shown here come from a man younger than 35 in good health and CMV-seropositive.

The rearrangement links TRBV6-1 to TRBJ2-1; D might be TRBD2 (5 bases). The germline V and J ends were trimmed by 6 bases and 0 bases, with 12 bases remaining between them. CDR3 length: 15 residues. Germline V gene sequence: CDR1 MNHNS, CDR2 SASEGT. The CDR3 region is CASRVRGPSYNEQFF. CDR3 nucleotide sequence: TGTGCCAGCAGGGTCAGAGGGCCCTCCTACAATGAGCAGTTCTTC.

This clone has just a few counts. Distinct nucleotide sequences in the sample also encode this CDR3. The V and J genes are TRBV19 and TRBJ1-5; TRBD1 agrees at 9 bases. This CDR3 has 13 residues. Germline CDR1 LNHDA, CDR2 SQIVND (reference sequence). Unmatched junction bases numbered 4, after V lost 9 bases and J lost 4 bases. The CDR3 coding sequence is TGTGCCAGCAAGACAGGGGGGAATCAGCCCCAGCATTTT. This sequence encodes CASKTGGNQPQHF.

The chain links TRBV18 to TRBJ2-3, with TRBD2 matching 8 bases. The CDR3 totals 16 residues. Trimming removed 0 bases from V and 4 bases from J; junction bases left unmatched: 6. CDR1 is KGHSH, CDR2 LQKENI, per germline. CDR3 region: CASSPPGLAGSDTQYF. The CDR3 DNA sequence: TGTGCCAGCTCACCACCTGGGCTAGCGGGTTCAGATACGCAGTATTTT.

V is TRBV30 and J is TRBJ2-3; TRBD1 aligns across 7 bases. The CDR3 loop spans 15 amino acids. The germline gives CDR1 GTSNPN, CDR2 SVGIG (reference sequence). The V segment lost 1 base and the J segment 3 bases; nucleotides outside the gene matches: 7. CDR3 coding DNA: TGTGCCTGGAGTGCTACAGGGGTTGGGACAGATACGCAGTATTTT. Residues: CAWSATGVGTDTQYF. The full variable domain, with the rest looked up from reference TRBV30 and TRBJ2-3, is SQTIHQWPATLVQPVGSPLSLECTVEGTSNPNLYWYRQAAGRGLQLLFYSVGIGQISSEVPQNLSASRPQDRQFILSSKKLLLSDSGFYLCAWSATGVGTDTQYFGPGTRLTVL.

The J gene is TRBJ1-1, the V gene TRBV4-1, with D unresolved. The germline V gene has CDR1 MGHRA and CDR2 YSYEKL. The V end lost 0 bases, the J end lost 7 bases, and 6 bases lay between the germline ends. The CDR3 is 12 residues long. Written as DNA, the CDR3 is TGCGCCAGCAGCCAAGACCGGGGTGAAGCTTTCTTT. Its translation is CASSQDRGEAFF.

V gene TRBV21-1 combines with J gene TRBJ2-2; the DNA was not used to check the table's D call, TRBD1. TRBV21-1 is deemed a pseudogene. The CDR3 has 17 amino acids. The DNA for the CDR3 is TGTGCCAGCAGCTCAAGTCAGGACAGGGGTGACACCGGGGAGCTGTTTTTT. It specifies CASSSSQDRGDTGELFF.

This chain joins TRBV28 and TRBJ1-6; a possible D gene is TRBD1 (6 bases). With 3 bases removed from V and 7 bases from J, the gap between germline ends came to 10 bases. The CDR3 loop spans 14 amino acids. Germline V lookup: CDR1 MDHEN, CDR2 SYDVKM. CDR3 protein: CASSFTGKNSPLHF. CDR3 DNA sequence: TGTGCCAGCAGTTTCACAGGGAAGAATTCACCCCTCCACTTT.

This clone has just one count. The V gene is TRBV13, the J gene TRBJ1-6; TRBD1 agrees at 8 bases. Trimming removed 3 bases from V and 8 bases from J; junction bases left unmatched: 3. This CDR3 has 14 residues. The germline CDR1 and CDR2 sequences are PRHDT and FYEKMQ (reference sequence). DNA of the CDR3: TGTGCCAGCAGCTTGGACAGGGTCGATTCACCCCTCCACTTT. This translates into CASSLDRVDSPLHF.

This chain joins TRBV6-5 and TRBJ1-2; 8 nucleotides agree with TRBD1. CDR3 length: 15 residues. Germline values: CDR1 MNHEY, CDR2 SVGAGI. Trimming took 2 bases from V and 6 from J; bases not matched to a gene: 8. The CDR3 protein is CASSYAGGGPHGYTF. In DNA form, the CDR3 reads TGTGCCAGCAGTTACGCAGGGGGCGGTCCGCATGGCTACACCTTC.

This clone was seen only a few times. The CDR3 spells CASSGGTGGRETQYF. In nucleotides, the CDR3 is TGCGCCAGCAGCGGCGGGACAGGGGGCAGGGAGACCCAGTACTTC. The chain carries TRBV5-1 and TRBJ2-5; TRBD1 agrees at 12 bases. This CDR3 is 15 amino acids long. V shed 4 bases and J 5 bases; nucleotides not matched to a gene: 6. Germline V gene sequence: CDR1 SGHRS, CDR2 YFSETQ.

The CDR3 loop is CASSYSAGGNEQYF. The CDR3 nucleotides are TGTGCCAGCAGTTACTCGGCGGGGGGTAACGAGCAGTACTTC. The rearrangement links TRBV6-5 to TRBJ2-7; TRBD2 matches at 8 bases. This CDR3 is built from 14 residues. The V segment lost 0 bases and the J segment 5 bases; nucleotides outside the gene matches: 3. Germline V CDR1 and CDR2: MNHEY, SVGAGI.

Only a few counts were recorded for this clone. CDR3 in DNA: TGTGCCAGCAGTCAGGGGGATAGCAATCAGCCCCAGCATTTT. This sequence encodes CASSQGDSNQPQHF. This rearrangement joins TRBV6-6 to TRBJ1-5; 7 bases are shared with TRBD1. This CDR3 comprises 14 residues. Germline CDR1 and CDR2: MNHNY and SVGAGI (reference sequence). Trimming took 5 bases from V and 0 from J; bases not matched to a gene: 1.

CDR3 loop: CASSPPGRAQYF. As DNA, the CDR3 is TGTGCCAGCAGTCCCCCGGGGAGGGCCCAGTACTTC. The chain combines TRBV28 with TRBJ2-5; the match to TRBD2 covers 7 bases. Germline CDR1 and CDR2: MDHEN and SYDVKM. This CDR3 comprises 12 residues. The ends lost 5 bases at V and 9 bases at J; junction bases unmatched: 6. The whole variable domain, remainder taken from reference TRBV28 and TRBJ2-5, is DVKVTQSSRYLVKRTGEKVFLECVQDMDHENMFWYRQDPGLGLRLIYFSYDVKMKEKGDIPEGYSVSREKKERFSLILESASTNQTSMYLCASSPPGRAQYFGPGTRLLVL.

This chain's CDR3 is CASSQGLNTGELFF. Written as DNA, the CDR3 is TGCGCCAGCAGCCAGGGGCTAAACACCGGGGAGCTGTTTTTT. J is TRBJ2-2 and V is TRBV4-1; possible D gene TRBD1, 5 bases. V was trimmed by 3 bases and J by 2 bases, leaving 7 bases between them. Germline CDR1 reads MGHRA; CDR2 reads YSYEKL. CDR3 length equals 14 residues.

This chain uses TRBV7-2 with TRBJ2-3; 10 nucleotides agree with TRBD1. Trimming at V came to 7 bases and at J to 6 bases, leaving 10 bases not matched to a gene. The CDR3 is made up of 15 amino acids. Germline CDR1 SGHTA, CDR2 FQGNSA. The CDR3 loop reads CASKIQTGGADTQYF. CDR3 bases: TGTGCCAGCAAGATACAGACAGGGGGCGCGGATACGCAGTATTTT.

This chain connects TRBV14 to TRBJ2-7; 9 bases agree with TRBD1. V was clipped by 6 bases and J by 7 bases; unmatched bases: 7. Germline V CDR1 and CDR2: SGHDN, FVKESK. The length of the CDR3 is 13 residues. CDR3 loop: CASRKTGGREQYF. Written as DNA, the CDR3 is TGTGCCAGCAGAAAAACAGGGGGCAGAGAGCAGTACTTC.